This is a list of T cell receptor beta chains from one sample in a study of cytomegalovirus exposure and HLA in healthy donors. Only in-frame clones appear in the TCRdb table, and some are missing; sequencing was by immunoSEQ multiplex PCR. The sample yields 85,000 to 100,000 clones, approximately 80% seen once. Sequencing was performed on PBMCs. The receptor source for this set is a female donor in good health and CMV-seropositive. The CDR3 runs from the conserved cysteine through the conserved F or W. The D gene is left open where the match is weak. A row's size may be missing; if present it is once, few, many or a size class.

len | j_gene | abundance | d_gene | v_gene | CDR3aa | CDR3nt
16 | TRBJ2-1 | NA | TRBD1 | TRBV18 | CASSPRDRTGRNEQFF | TGTGCCAGCTCACCAAGAGATCGGACAGGGCGGAATGAGCAGTTCTTC
18 | TRBJ1-2 | NA | NA | TRBV4-1 | CASSQSTQQGYNPYGYTF | TGCGCCAGCAGCCAATCCACCCAACAGGGATACAATCCCTATGGCTACACCTTC
14 | TRBJ2-5 | NA | TRBD2 | TRBV5-6 | CASNPAGWTETQYF | TGTGCCAGCAATCCAGCGGGGTGGACGGAGACCCAGTACTTC
12 | TRBJ1-1 | NA | TRBD1 | TRBV10-2 | CASSDPQGRAFF | TGCGCCAGCAGTGACCCACAGGGGAGGGCTTTCTTT
16 | TRBJ2-1 | NA | TRBD2 | TRBV5-1 | CASSLARTSDLDEQFF | TGCGCCAGCAGCTTGGCTCGGACTAGCGATTTGGATGAGCAGTTCTTC
15 | TRBJ2-1 | NA | TRBD2 | TRBV6-4 | CASSVLAGAYNEQFF | TGTGCCAGCAGTGTCCTAGCGGGCGCTTACAATGAGCAGTTCTTC
16 | TRBJ2-7 | NA | TRBD1 | TRBV4-1 | CASSQMTGTESYEQYF | TGCGCCAGCAGCCAAATGACCGGGACAGAATCCTACGAGCAGTACTTC
15 | TRBJ1-1 | NA | TRBD1 | TRBV5-4 | CASSAGTGRNTEAFF | TGTGCCAGCAGCGCCGGGACAGGGAGAAACACTGAAGCTTTCTTT
14 | TRBJ1-5 | once | NA | TRBV7-2 | CASSLVGSGQPQHF | TGTGCCAGCAGCTTGGTAGGGAGTGGTCAGCCCCAGCATTTT
12 | TRBJ2-1 | NA | TRBD1 | TRBV2 | CASTEQGCEQFF | TGTGCCAGCACCGAACAGGGGTGTGAGCAGTTCTTC
17 | TRBJ1-4 | NA | NA | TRBV5-1 | CASRFFNGGRTNEKLFF | TGCGCCAGCCGATTTTTTAACGGCGGGCGCACTAATGAAAAACTGTTTTTT
13 | TRBJ2-7 | NA | TRBD1 | TRBV18 | CASSRGQGGEQYF | TGTGCCAGCTCACGCGGACAGGGGGGCGAGCAGTACTTC
15 | TRBJ1-3 | NA | TRBD1 | TRBV10-1 | CASSPGGNSGNTIYF | TGCGCCAGCAGTCCAGGGGGGAACTCTGGAAACACCATATATTTT
14 | TRBJ1-6 | NA | NA | TRBV10-3 | CAISEGRQNSPLHF | TGTGCCATCAGTGAGGGGCGACAAAATTCACCCCTCCACTTT
16 | TRBJ1-1 | few | TRBD1 | TRBV25-1 | CASSGGPGQGDTEAFF | TGTGCCAGCAGTGGGGGCCCGGGACAGGGTGACACTGAAGCTTTCTTT
16 | TRBJ2-1 | NA | TRBD2 | TRBV5-6 | CASSFRTSGIYNEQFF | TGTGCCAGCAGCTTTCGGACTAGCGGGATATACAATGAGCAGTTCTTC
15 | TRBJ2-3 | few | NA | TRBV5-1 | CASSLVGAGTDTQYF | TGCGCCAGCAGCTTGGTGGGGGCAGGTACAGATACGCAGTATTTT
16 | TRBJ1-2 | NA | TRBD1 | TRBV7-9 | CASSSPRDSQNYGYTF | TGTGCCAGCAGCTCCCCCCGGGACAGCCAAAACTATGGCTACACCTTC
15 | TRBJ1-4 | NA | NA | TRBV6-5 | CASASTGSTNEKLFF | TGTGCCAGCGCCTCGACGGGGTCAACTAATGAAAAACTGTTTTTT
15 | TRBJ1-5 | NA | TRBD1 | TRBV27 | CATPLGQGADQPQHF | TGTGCCACCCCCTTAGGACAGGGGGCTGATCAGCCCCAGCATTTT
13 | TRBJ2-7 | NA | NA | TRBV6-5 | CASSYGSGYEQYF | TGTGCCAGCAGTTACGGGTCAGGCTACGAGCAGTACTTC
13 | TRBJ2-5 | NA | TRBD2 | TRBV7-8 | CASRGSGGETQYF | TGTGCCAGCAGGGGAAGCGGGGGGGAGACCCAGTACTTC
16 | TRBJ2-5 | NA | TRBD2 | TRBV7-8 | CASSLKLAGLWETQYF | TGTGCCAGCAGCTTAAAGCTAGCGGGACTGTGGGAGACCCAGTACTTC
13 | TRBJ1-6 | few | NA | TRBV6-5 | CASSYGHNSPLHF | TGTGCCAGCAGTTACGGGCATAATTCACCCCTCCACTTT
15 | TRBJ1-4 | NA | NA | TRBV5-1 | CASSLETEFNEKLFF | TGCGCCAGCAGCTTGGAGACAGAGTTTAATGAAAAACTGTTTTTT
13 | TRBJ2-5 | NA | TRBD1 | TRBV29-1 | CSVEKQGTETQYF | TGCAGCGTTGAAAAACAGGGGACGGAGACCCAGTACTTC
19 | TRBJ2-2 | once | NA | TRBV7-9 | CSSSLASGWGHRYTGELFF | TGTTCCAGCAGCTTAGCGAGTGGGTGGGGACATCGGTACACCGGGGAGCTGTTTTTT
16 | TRBJ2-1 | NA | TRBD2 | TRBV5-6 | CASSLAVAGGPHEQFF | TGTGCCAGCAGCTTGGCAGTAGCGGGAGGGCCCCATGAGCAGTTCTTC
15 | TRBJ1-4 | NA | NA | TRBV27 | CASSLSRASNEKLFF | TGTGCCAGCAGTTTATCGAGGGCGTCTAATGAAAAACTGTTTTTT
16 | TRBJ1-4 | NA | NA | TRBV28 | CASGYGRGSTNEKLFF | TGTGCCAGCGGGTACGGAAGAGGGTCAACTAATGAAAAACTGTTTTTT
15 | TRBJ1-6 | NA | NA | TRBV27 | CASSSSGASSSPLHF | TGTGCCAGCAGTTCCTCGGGAGCATCGTCCTCACCCCTCCACTTT
15 | TRBJ1-2 | NA | NA | TRBV6-4 | CASSDSIAGYYGYTF | TGTGCCAGCAGTGACTCAATTGCGGGGTACTATGGCTACACCTTC
13 | TRBJ1-1 | once | NA | TRBV5-1 | CASSLAGGPEAFF | TGCGCCAGCAGCTTGGCGGGGGGCCCTGAAGCTTTCTTT
15 | TRBJ2-7 | NA | NA | TRBV15 | CATSDRTRRPYEQYF | TGTGCCACCAGCGATAGGACACGGAGACCCTACGAGCAGTACTTC
16 | TRBJ2-7 | NA | TRBD2 | TRBV18 | CASSPRIAGASYEQYF | TGTGCCAGCTCACCACGGATAGCGGGGGCCTCCTACGAGCAGTACTTC
15 | TRBJ1-1 | NA | NA | TRBV19 | CASTGGLTVQTEAFF | TGTGCCAGTACGGGGGGGTTGACAGTACAGACTGAAGCTTTCTTT
17 | TRBJ1-5 | NA | TRBD1 | TRBV28 | CASSLLLGTGGTQPQHF | TGTGCCAGCAGTTTACTATTAGGGACAGGGGGCACTCAGCCCCAGCATTTT
15 | TRBJ2-7 | NA | TRBD1 | TRBV2 | CASRFDRAATYEQYF | TGTGCCAGCAGGTTTGACAGGGCCGCAACCTACGAGCAGTACTTC
13 | TRBJ1-2 | NA | NA | TRBV13 | CASTNAGASGYTF | TGTGCCAGCACAAATGCGGGGGCGAGCGGCTACACCTTC
16 | TRBJ1-1 | NA | TRBD1 | TRBV5-1 | CASSIGQEKWNTEAFF | TGCGCCAGCAGCATCGGACAGGAAAAGTGGAACACTGAAGCTTTCTTT
21 | TRBJ1-4 | NA | NA | TRBV30 | CAWSVGQGTFSLSATNEKLFF | TGTGCCTGGAGTGTAGGGCAGGGGACATTCTCCCTCTCCGCAACTAATGAAAAACTGTTTTTT
15 | TRBJ1-3 | NA | NA | TRBV13 | CASSSRGHSGNTIYF | TGTGCCAGCAGCTCCAGGGGTCACTCTGGAAACACCATATATTTT
15 | TRBJ2-7 | NA | NA | TRBV27 | CASSLSSRGSYEQYF | TGTGCCAGCAGTTTATCTTCCAGAGGATCCTACGAGCAGTACTTC
19 | TRBJ2-7 | NA | NA | TRBV15 | CATSRVGSWSGRRTYEQYF | TGTGCCACCAGCAGAGTTGGGAGCTGGAGCGGCCGCCGTACCTACGAGCAGTACTTC
14 | TRBJ2-7 | once | TRBD2 | TRBV5-4 | CASSLGTSSYEQYF | TGTGCCAGCAGCCTCGGGACTAGCTCCTACGAGCAGTACTTC
16 | TRBJ1-3 | NA | NA | TRBV10-2 | CASSPAQTISGNTIYF | TGCGCCAGCAGTCCGGCACAGACAATCTCTGGAAACACCATATATTTT